What follows are 18 T cell receptor beta chains derived from one specimen sequenced in a study of control samples from healthy donors and cancer patients. Sequencing used immunoSEQ multiplex PCR; TCRdb keeps in-frame clones, though not all of them. There are 150,000 to 200,000 clones in the sample, with roughly 2.2% held by the top ten. Input material: blood. These receptors came from a woman aged 25 to 39 in good health.

This rearrangement joins TRBV27 to TRBJ1-2; no firm D call. The CDR3 is 13 residues long. Trimming removed 4 bases from V and 2 bases from J, with 8 bases in between. Germline V lookup: CDR1 MNHEY, CDR2 SMNVEV (reference sequence). The CDR3 protein is CASSSDANYGYTF. Here the CDR3 DNA reads TGTGCCAGCAGTTCGGACGCAAACTATGGCTACACCTTC.

The DNA of the CDR3 is TGTGCCAGCAGCAAACTAGCGGGGGCTAGCACAGATACGCAGTATTTT. It yields the protein CASSKLAGASTDTQYF. The rearrangement joins TRBV21-1 to TRBJ2-3; no DNA check was done on the table's D call, TRBD2. TRBV21-1 is marked as a pseudogene. This CDR3 region has 16 residues.

This rearrangement joins TRBV7-9 to TRBJ1-4; no firm D call. Trimming took 7 bases from V and 5 from J, leaving 11 bases between them. CDR1 and CDR2 from the germline V gene are SEHNR and FQNEAQ (reference sequence). This CDR3 region has 13 residues. The CDR3 bases are TGTGCCAGCACCGAACAACAGAATGAAAAACTGTTTTTT. Protein: CASTEQQNEKLFF.

The V call is TRBV6-2 or TRBV6-3, the J call TRBJ2-5, with 9 bases lining up with TRBD2. CDR1 MNHEY and CDR2 SVGEGT come from the germline V gene. Trimming took 6 bases from V and 0 from J; bases not matched to a gene: 5. The CDR3 extends over 15 amino acids. CDR3 region: CASRPSGVYQETQYF. CDR3 sequence (DNA): TGTGCCAGCAGGCCTAGCGGGGTTTACCAAGAGACCCAGTACTTC.

The chain combines TRBV5-1 with TRBJ1-4, with D hard to call. Germline assignment: CDR1 SGHRS and CDR2 YFSETQ. CDR3 length equals 15 residues. V lost 4 bases to trimming and J lost 1 base, with 11 bases between them. The CDR3 DNA sequence: TGCGCCAGCAGCATAGGACGTGGAACTAATGAAAAACTGTTTTTT. Protein sequence: CASSIGRGTNEKLFF.

This chain connects TRBV11-1 to TRBJ2-5; D call uncertain. V was shortened by 4 bases and J by 2 bases, with 8 bases between the two germline ends. The CDR3 runs to 13 residues. The germline CDR1 and CDR2 sequences are SGHAT and FQDESV (reference sequence). The CDR3 sequence is CASSSPGQETQYF. In DNA, the CDR3 is TGTGCCAGCAGCTCCCCAGGACAAGAGACCCAGTACTTC.

The V call is TRBV12-3 or TRBV12-4, the J call TRBJ1-2, with TRBD1 matching over 9 bases. The CDR3 extends over 13 amino acids. The ends lost 7 bases at V and 7 bases at J; junction bases unmatched: 7. The CDR3 coding sequence is TGTGCCAGCACCTCGGACAGGGGAGGTGGCTACACCTTC. It yields the protein CASTSDRGGGYTF.

The chain employs TRBV24-1 and TRBJ2-1; 10 bases match TRBD2. CDR3 length: 17 residues. V was clipped by 3 bases and J by 7 bases; unmatched bases: 11. Germline V gene data show CDR1 as KGHDR and CDR2 as SFDVKD. This chain's CDR3 is CATSDRDGLAAGNEQFF. The CDR3 region has the DNA TGTGCCACCAGTGATAGGGACGGACTAGCGGCTGGGAATGAGCAGTTCTTC.

The chain carries TRBV18 and TRBJ1-5; D is perhaps TRBD1 (5 bases). Germline V CDR1 and CDR2: KGHSH, LQKENI. This CDR3 is 17 amino acids long. The germline V and J ends were trimmed by 6 bases and 0 bases, with 18 bases remaining between them. CDR3 residues: CASSRQTSHNSNQPQHF. Written as DNA, the CDR3 is TGTGCCAGCTCTCGACAGACAAGTCACAATAGCAATCAGCCCCAGCATTTT.

The chain couples TRBV27 to TRBJ1-3, with D possibly matching TRBD1 (5 bases). Trimming pared 2 bases from V and 1 base from J, leaving 9 bases between. Germline V CDR1 and CDR2: MNHEY, SMNVEV (reference sequence). This CDR3 is built from 15 residues. CDR3 residues: CASSLTRGSGNTIYF. Written as DNA, the CDR3 is TGTGCCAGCAGTTTAACCCGGGGGTCTGGAAACACCATATATTTT.

The chain has TRBV7-9 and TRBJ2-7; 10 bases fit TRBD2. V dropped 3 bases and J dropped 5; count of bases not matched to a gene: 7. The germline CDR1 and CDR2 sequences are SEHNR and FQNEAQ (reference sequence). The CDR3 is made up of 15 amino acids. For the CDR3, the DNA is TGTGCCAGCAGCTTTTTTCTAGCGGGGGTCGACGAGCAGTACTTC. Its translation is CASSFFLAGVDEQYF. Filled out from reference TRBV7-9 and TRBJ2-7, the complete variable domain reads DTGVSQNPRHKITKRGQNVTFRCDPISEHNRLYWYRQTLGQGPEFLTYFQNEAQLEKSRLLSDRFSAERPKGSFSTLEIQRTEQGDSAMYLCASSFFLAGVDEQYFGPGTRLTVT.

This rearrangement joins TRBV27 to TRBJ1-5, with 8 bases lining up with TRBD1. There are 14 residues in the CDR3. CDR1 and CDR2 (germline): MNHEY, SMNVEV (reference sequence). V dropped 10 bases and J dropped 0; count of bases not matched to a gene: 5. CDR3 in amino acids: CATATGDSNQPQHF. The CDR3 nucleotides read TGTGCCACCGCGACAGGGGATAGCAATCAGCCCCAGCATTTT.

The CDR3 region has the DNA TGTGCCAGCAGTCCTGGGTCGCGGGAGACCCAGTACTTC. As protein: CASSPGSRETQYF. The J gene is TRBJ2-5, the V gene TRBV12-3 or TRBV12-4; D is ambiguous. The CDR3 length is 13 residues. Trimming took 5 bases from V and 5 from J, leaving 12 bases between them.

The J gene is TRBJ1-5, the V gene TRBV2; D possibly corresponds to TRBD1 (5 bases). Trimming stripped 6 bases from V and 4 bases from J, with 10 bases between. The germline CDR1 and CDR2 sequences are SNHLY and FYNNEI. This CDR3 contains 13 residues. The CDR3 region has the DNA TGTGCCAGCAGATGGGACCCTAATCAGCCCCAGCATTTT. Translated, it gives CASRWDPNQPQHF.

The rearrangement links TRBV3-1 (or the pseudogene TRBV3-2) to TRBJ1-5, with D tentatively TRBD1 (5 bases). In germline, CDR1 is LGHDT, CDR2 YNNKEL (reference sequence). The CDR3 consists of 15 residues. V dropped 4 bases and J dropped 2 bases, with 12 bases sitting between them. The CDR3 is CASSLDIPGNQPQHF. The CDR3 bases are TGTGCCAGCAGCCTGGACATCCCAGGCAATCAGCCCCAGCATTTT.

In the case of this clone: This sample includes further DNA sequences coding for the same CDR3. The chain couples TRBV29-1 to TRBJ2-3; TRBD1 matches 10 bases. Germline V gives CDR1 SQVTM, CDR2 ANQGSEA. CDR3 length: 14 amino acids. The V gene end was trimmed by 6 bases and the J gene end by 2 bases; junction bases not matched to a gene: 5. The CDR3 here is CSVEGQGFTDTQYF. The CDR3 region has the DNA TGCAGCGTGGAGGGACAGGGGTTCACAGATACGCAGTATTTT.

The chain has TRBV10-3 and TRBJ1-5; maybe TRBD1 (5 bases). V lost 8 bases to trimming and J lost 0 bases, with 11 bases between them. CDR1 is ENHRY, CDR2 SYGVKD, per germline. The CDR3 is 14 residues long. CDR3 sequence: CAIGGAISNQPQHF. As DNA, the CDR3 is TGTGCCATCGGCGGGGCTATTAGCAATCAGCCCCAGCATTTT.

The rearrangement uses TRBV12-3 or TRBV12-4 and TRBJ2-7, with a possible D match to TRBD2 (5 bases). This CDR3 has 11 amino acids. V lost 3 bases to trimming and J lost 6 bases, with 6 bases between them. This CDR3 reads CASSLGSEQYF. As DNA, the CDR3 is TGTGCCAGCAGTTTGGGGAGCGAGCAGTACTTC.